The sequence of this TCR beta chain was determined in a study of identical twins. Template switching added a universal primer site, and cDNA bore unique molecular identifiers. TCRdb reanalysed the 5' RACE reads using MiXCR and keeps one entry per CDR3 protein. Among around 1.7 million distinct CDR3 sequences listed, about 30% were seen once. The CDR3 is made up of 16 amino acids. V was clipped by 3 bases and J by 5 bases, with 19 bases between them. Germline V gene sequence: CDR1 SGHTA, CDR2 FQGNSA. The receptor's source is a newborn girl in good health. The sequencing sample was made of cord blood. V usage is TRBV7-2 and J usage is TRBJ2-5; TRBD1 or TRBD2 may be the D gene (6 bases each). CDR3 coding DNA: TGTGCCAGCAGCTTGGTCGCTTCGGGGGCCGGTGAGACCCAGTACTTC. It codes for CASSLVASGAGETQYF.